This T cell receptor (beta chain) was captured in a study of T cell responses to AZD1222 COVID-19 vaccine. General observations from the study: Vaccine-associated CD4 TCRs ranged over spike, dominating at 160-218 and 743-854.

Trimming took off 4 bases at V and 0 bases at J, with 11 bases between the two ends. The CDR3 is 14 residues long. CDR1 is GTSNPN and CDR2 is SVGIG in the germline V gene (reference sequence). The method was immunoSEQ multiplex PCR; TCRdb's version includes in-frame clones alone and lacks a portion of them. This sample has some 99,000 clones; about nine tenths occur once, and the top ten carry 5.2%. As to this clone: Its matching antigen is unknown.

Specimen: peripheral blood, collected on day 0 of AZD1222 vaccination. The chain links TRBV30 to TRBJ2-3; D is perhaps TRBD1 (6 bases). This clonotype was sampled from an adult in good health. The CDR3: CAWTRGTSTDTQYF. The CDR3 DNA reads TGTGCCTGGACAAGGGGGACCAGCACAGATACGCAGTATTTT.